The sequence of this TCR beta chain was determined in a study of T cells in Graves' hyperthyroidism and ophthalmopathy. This CDR3 is built from 15 residues. The trim removed 5 bases at V and 6 bases at J, leaving 10 bases unmatched. CDR1 and CDR2 (germline): LGHNA, YNFKEQ. Amplification yielded TCR beta CDR3 regions, with RNA transcripts as the source. A first-round RT-PCR of the TCR CDR3 used the HTBI primer set. TCRdb used MiXCR to reprocess the multiplex PCR reads, holding one entry per CDR3 protein. This sample has some 760,000 distinct CDR3 sequences, with 11% to 15% found just once. Graves' hyperthyroidism was deemed stable given no ophthalmopathy progression within 18 months. In patients aged 18 to 65, hyperthyroidism was newly diagnosed, with duration under 2 months. The diagnoses drew upon clinical symptoms, serum thyroxine and TRAb, thyroid ultrasound and orbital computed tomography. PBMCs came from about 10 ml fresh peripheral blood.

This clonotype has more than one count but fewer than ten. The sample was blood. The gene calls are TRBV4-2 and TRBJ2-7, with 10 bases identical to TRBD2. This TCR was sampled from a woman aged 18-29 years with Graves' hyperthyroidism. This CDR3 is CASSELAGSLGEQYF. The CDR3 DNA follows: TGTGCCAGCAGCGAACTAGCGGGATCCTTAGGCGAGCAGTACTTC.